The next 17 T cell receptor beta chains were all read from a single sample in a study of vaccination and CD4 T cells after COVID-19. These receptors lack a known antigen. The time point: late sampling 161 to 241 days after vaccination in a few convalescent patients. Sample treatment: roughly ten-day PBMC culture with coronavirus spike peptide pools or control peptides (ViraFEST assay). Sequencing of the DNA from cultured CD4+ T cells was carried out with the Oncomine TCR Beta short-read assay. MiXCR was run by TCRdb on the PCR reads, yielding one entry per CDR3 protein. The data contain roughly 23,000 distinct CDR3 sequences, roughly 40% of them singletons. The source was CD4+ T cells from blood, cultured in vitro, collected about 7 months after SARS-CoV-2 vaccination. The receptors derive from a human donor who had recovered from COVID-19.

In DNA, the CDR3 is TGTGCCATCAGTGAGGGGACAGGTGAAGCTTTCTTT. Protein sequence: CAISEGTGEAFF. The chain has TRBV10-3 and TRBJ1-1; 8 positions agree with TRBD1. Unmatched junction bases numbered 0, after V lost 2 bases and J lost 7 bases. This CDR3 has 12 amino acids. CDR1 and CDR2 from the germline V gene are ENHRY and SYGVKD.

The chain has TRBV27 and TRBJ1-6; D unresolved. The CDR3 is 14 residues long. Trimming shortened V by 3 bases and J by 7 bases, and 10 bases separated the two germline ends. Germline V gene data show CDR1 as MNHEY and CDR2 as SMNVEV (reference sequence). Here the CDR3 reads CASSFLGFNSPLHF. The CDR3 DNA reads as TGTGCCAGCAGTTTCCTAGGGTTCAATTCACCCCTCCACTTT.

V and J are TRBV10-3 and TRBJ1-5; 7 nucleotides line up with TRBD1. Germline V gene sequence: CDR1 ENHRY, CDR2 SYGVKD. The V gene end was trimmed by 8 bases and the J gene end by 6 bases; junction bases not matched to a gene: 7. The CDR3 contains 13 residues. For the CDR3, the DNA is TGTGCCATCGGGCAGGGGGTCGGTCAGCCCCAGCATTTT. As protein: CAIGQGVGQPQHF.

The chain combines TRBV27 with TRBJ1-5; 9 positions match TRBD1. The V gene end was trimmed by 6 bases and the J gene end by 0 bases; junction bases not matched to a gene: 3. This CDR3 contains 15 residues. The germline V gene has CDR1 MNHEY and CDR2 SMNVEV (reference sequence). The CDR3 spells CASRVQGASNQPQHF. In nucleotides, the CDR3 is TGTGCCAGCAGAGTACAGGGGGCTAGCAATCAGCCCCAGCATTTT.

V usage is TRBV7-9 and J usage is TRBJ1-1, with 7 bases that match TRBD1. The CDR3 loop spans 14 amino acids. The V gene's germline CDR1 is SEHNR and CDR2 FQNEAQ (reference sequence). Trimming removed 5 bases from V and 2 bases from J; junction bases left unmatched: 5. The CDR3: CASSIRQGNTEAFF. The CDR3 DNA reads TGTGCCAGCAGCATCCGACAGGGTAACACTGAAGCTTTCTTT.

The V call is TRBV19, the J call TRBJ1-2; TRBD1 matches at 8 bases. J lost 7 bases, V lost 7 bases, and 20 bases had no gene match. The CDR3 sequence is 17 residues long. Germline assignment: CDR1 LNHDA and CDR2 SQIVND (reference sequence). The CDR3 bases are TGTGCCAGTAACCCAACTCCGGGACAGGAGGCCACTTTTGGCTACACCTTC. Translating gives CASNPTPGQEATFGYTF.

The chain joins TRBV20-1 to TRBJ2-5, with TRBD2 matching 8 bases. In germline, CDR1 is DFQATT, CDR2 SNEGSKA (reference sequence). The V gene end was trimmed by 6 bases and the J gene end by 0 bases; junction bases not matched to a gene: 9. This CDR3 has 15 residues. CDR3 nucleotides: TGCAGTGCCAGCGATAGCGGGACATACCAAGAGACCCAGTACTTC. Its translation is CSASDSGTYQETQYF.

This clonotype turned up a few times. The chain is built from TRBV7-3 and TRBJ2-3, with 15 bases fitting TRBD2. V lost 5 bases and J lost 5; bases outside the gene matches: 5. This CDR3 region has 16 residues. Germline values: CDR1 SGHTA, CDR2 FQGTGA. The chain's CDR3 is CASSRTSGRAGDTQYF. The CDR3 DNA follows: TGTGCCAGCAGCCGGACTAGCGGGAGGGCAGGAGATACGCAGTATTTT.

This chain uses TRBV5-4 with TRBJ2-5; 7 bases agree with TRBD1. Germline CDR1 is SGHNT and CDR2 is YYREEE (reference sequence). This CDR3 comprises 14 residues. The junction had 5 bases not matched to a gene; V was cut back by 1 base and J by 5 bases. The CDR3 loop is CASSLKQGDETQYF. DNA for the CDR3: TGTGCCAGCAGCTTGAAGCAGGGGGATGAGACCCAGTACTTC.

The genes are TRBV20-1 and TRBJ2-7, with D perhaps TRBD1 or TRBD2 (5 bases each). Trimming removed 3 bases from V and 2 bases from J, with 17 bases in between. CDR1 and CDR2 (germline): DFQATT, SNEGSKA (reference sequence). This CDR3 has 15 residues. The CDR3 nucleotides are TGCAGTGCTAGCCGGGGCAATGAAGTGCCCTACGAGCAGTACTTC. Translation: CSASRGNEVPYEQYF.

This clonotype was picked up a small number of times. The chain links TRBV7-2 to TRBJ1-2, with TRBD1 as a possible D gene (6 bases). The CDR3 extends over 14 amino acids. V lost 3 bases and J 2 bases, leaving 10 bases between the germline ends. The germline V gene encodes CDR1 SGHTA and CDR2 FQGNSA. CDR3 region: CASSFQGQNYGYTF. In nucleotides, the CDR3 is TGTGCCAGCAGCTTTCAGGGGCAGAACTATGGCTACACCTTC.

The chain carries TRBV20-1 and TRBJ2-3; D is unclear. Germline V gene lookup returns CDR1 DFQATT and CDR2 SNEGSKA (reference sequence). Trimming removed 3 bases at V and 2 bases at J, with 9 bases between. CDR3 length equals 13 residues. CDR3 region: CSASLGSTDTQYF. In DNA form, the CDR3 reads TGCAGTGCTAGTTTAGGATCCACAGATACGCAGTATTTT.

J is TRBJ2-3 and V is TRBV7-2; possible D gene TRBD2, 5 bases. V gave up 5 bases and J gave up 0 bases, with 9 bases separating them. This CDR3 is built from 14 residues. Germline V gives CDR1 SGHTA, CDR2 FQGNSA. CDR3 DNA: TGTGCCAGCAGCCTACGGACTAGCACAGATACGCAGTATTTT. Protein product: CASSLRTSTDTQYF.

This clonotype appeared a few times. V and J are TRBV20-1 and TRBJ2-5; possibly TRBD1 for D (5 bases). Germline assignment: CDR1 DFQATT and CDR2 SNEGSKA (reference sequence). V was pared by 7 bases and J by 1 base, with 7 bases between. There are 11 residues in the CDR3. The CDR3 protein is CSGQSQETQYF. The DNA for the CDR3 is TGCAGTGGACAGTCCCAAGAGACCCAGTACTTC.

The genes are TRBV7-9 and TRBJ2-7; D call uncertain. V was pared by 3 bases and J by 1 base, with 7 bases between. Germline assignment: CDR1 SEHNR and CDR2 FQNEAQ (reference sequence). CDR3 length equals 13 residues. CDR3 DNA: TGTGCCAGCAGCTTGGGATTATCCTACGAGCAGTACTTC. Its translation: CASSLGLSYEQYF.

The J gene is TRBJ2-3, the V gene TRBV7-9; D not resolved. From germline, CDR1 is SEHNR and CDR2 FQNEAQ (reference sequence). CDR3 length: 14 amino acids. V was trimmed by 5 bases and J by 0 bases, leaving 9 bases between them. DNA for the CDR3: TGTGCCAGCAGCGGGGTGCTTAGCACAGATACGCAGTATTTT. Its translation is CASSGVLSTDTQYF.

This chain uses TRBV4-2 with TRBJ1-2; no firm D call. The ends were cut back, 1 base at V and 7 bases at J, with 10 bases in the middle. Germline assignment: CDR1 LGHNA and CDR2 YNFKEQ. The CDR3 consists of 13 residues. For the CDR3, the DNA is TGTGCCAGCAGCCAAGGAAGGTTCAGTGGCTACACCTTC. Its translation is CASSQGRFSGYTF.